The T cell receptor (beta chain) described here comes from a study of T cell changes during pregnancy in multiple sclerosis. The table came from immunoSEQ multiplex PCR; TCRdb's copy has only in-frame clones and leaves some out. The sample consists of under 130,000 clones, around nine tenths of them appearing once. This CDR3 spans 15 amino acids. V dropped 4 bases and J dropped 6; count of bases not matched to a gene: 12. Germline loops: CDR1 SNHLY, CDR2 FYNNEI. The receptor's source is a female donor with multiple sclerosis, enrolled in a pregnancy study. Sequencing used peripheral blood, obtained after pregnancy. The rearrangement links TRBV2 to TRBJ2-7; the match to TRBD2 covers 7 bases. Here the CDR3 reads CASSALAVTAGEQYF. CDR3 bases: TGTGCCAGCAGTGCCCTAGCGGTCACAGCAGGCGAGCAGTACTTC.